This TCR beta chain was sequenced for a study of shared clonotypes between healthy human individuals. Sequencing used immunoSEQ multiplex PCR; TCRdb keeps in-frame clones, though not all of them. In the table there are about 2.1 million clones, about 93% of which are singletons. This clone occurred once. The naive CD8 fraction comprised CD45RO-negative cells positively selected for CCR7 and excluded terminally differentiated effector memory CD45RA+ cells. Germline loops: CDR1 SGHRS, CDR2 YFSETQ. The V and J ends lost 0 bases and 6 bases respectively, with 10 bases between them. The CDR3 has 13 amino acids.

This receptor was obtained from a man in his late teens or twenties in good health. Some clones in this sample may be carry-over from other donors' samples. The chain couples TRBV5-1 to TRBJ2-7, with no clear D. Sequencing was done on a sample of naive CD8+ T cells from PBMCs. The DNA of the CDR3 is TGCGCCAGCAGCTTGGACGTGGTGGGCGAGCAGTACTTC. It encodes CASSLDVVGEQYF.